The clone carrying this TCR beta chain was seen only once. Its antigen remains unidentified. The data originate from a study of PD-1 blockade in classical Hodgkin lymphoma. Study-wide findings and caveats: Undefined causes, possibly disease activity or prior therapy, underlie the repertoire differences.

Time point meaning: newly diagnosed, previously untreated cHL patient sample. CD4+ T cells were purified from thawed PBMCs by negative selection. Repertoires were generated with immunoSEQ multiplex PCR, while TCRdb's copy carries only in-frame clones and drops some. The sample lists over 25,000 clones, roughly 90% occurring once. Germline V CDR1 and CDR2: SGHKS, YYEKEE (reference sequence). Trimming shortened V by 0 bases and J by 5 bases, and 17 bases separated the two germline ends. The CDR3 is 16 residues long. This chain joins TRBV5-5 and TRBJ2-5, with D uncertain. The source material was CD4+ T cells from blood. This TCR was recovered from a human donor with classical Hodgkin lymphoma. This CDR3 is CASSLGWSPGWETQYF. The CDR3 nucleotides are TGTGCCAGCAGCTTGGGGTGGAGTCCGGGTTGGGAGACCCAGTACTTC.